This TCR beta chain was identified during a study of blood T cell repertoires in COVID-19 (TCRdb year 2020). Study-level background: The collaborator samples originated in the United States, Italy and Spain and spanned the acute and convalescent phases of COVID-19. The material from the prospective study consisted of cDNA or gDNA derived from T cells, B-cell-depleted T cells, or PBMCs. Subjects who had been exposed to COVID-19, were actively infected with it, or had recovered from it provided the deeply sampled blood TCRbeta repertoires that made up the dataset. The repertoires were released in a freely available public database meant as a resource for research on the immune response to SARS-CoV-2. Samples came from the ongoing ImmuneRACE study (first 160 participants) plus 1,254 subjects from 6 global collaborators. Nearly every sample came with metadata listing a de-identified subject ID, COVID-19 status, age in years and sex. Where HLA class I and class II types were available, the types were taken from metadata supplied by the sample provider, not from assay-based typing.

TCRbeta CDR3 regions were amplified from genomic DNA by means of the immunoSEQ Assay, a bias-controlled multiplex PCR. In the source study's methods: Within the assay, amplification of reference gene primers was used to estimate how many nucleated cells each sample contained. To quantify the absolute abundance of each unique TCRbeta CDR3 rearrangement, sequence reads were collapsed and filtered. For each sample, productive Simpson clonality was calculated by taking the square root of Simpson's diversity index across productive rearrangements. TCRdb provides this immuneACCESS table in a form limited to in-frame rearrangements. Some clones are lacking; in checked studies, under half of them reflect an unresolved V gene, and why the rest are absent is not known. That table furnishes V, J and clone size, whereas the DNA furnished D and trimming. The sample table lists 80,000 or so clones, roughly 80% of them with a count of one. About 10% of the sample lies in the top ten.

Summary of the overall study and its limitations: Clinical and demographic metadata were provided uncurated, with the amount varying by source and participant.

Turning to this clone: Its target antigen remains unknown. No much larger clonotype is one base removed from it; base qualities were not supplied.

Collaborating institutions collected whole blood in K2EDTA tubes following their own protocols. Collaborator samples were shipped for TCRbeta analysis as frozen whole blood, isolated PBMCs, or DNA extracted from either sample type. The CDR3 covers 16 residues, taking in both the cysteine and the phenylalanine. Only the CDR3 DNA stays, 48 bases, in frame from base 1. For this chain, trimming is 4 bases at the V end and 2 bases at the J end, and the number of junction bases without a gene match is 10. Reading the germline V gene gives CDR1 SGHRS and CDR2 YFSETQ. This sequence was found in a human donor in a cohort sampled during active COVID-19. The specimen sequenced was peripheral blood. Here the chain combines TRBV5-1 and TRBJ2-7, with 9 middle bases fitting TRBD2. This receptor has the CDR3 CASSPWGSGGTYEQYF. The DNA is TGCGCCAGCAGCCCCTGGGGTAGCGGGGGCACCTACGAGCAGTACTTC.